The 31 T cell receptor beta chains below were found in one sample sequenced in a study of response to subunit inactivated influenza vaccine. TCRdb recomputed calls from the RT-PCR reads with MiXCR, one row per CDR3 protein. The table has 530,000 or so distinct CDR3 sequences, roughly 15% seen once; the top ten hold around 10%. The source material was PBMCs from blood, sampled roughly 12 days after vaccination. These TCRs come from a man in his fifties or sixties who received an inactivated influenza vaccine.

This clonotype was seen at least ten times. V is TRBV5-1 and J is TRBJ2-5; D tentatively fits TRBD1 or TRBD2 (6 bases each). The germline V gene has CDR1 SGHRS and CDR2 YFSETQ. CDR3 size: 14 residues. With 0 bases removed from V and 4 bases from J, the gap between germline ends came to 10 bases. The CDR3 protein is CASSLEGGRETQYF. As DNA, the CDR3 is TGCGCCAGCAGCTTGGAAGGGGGGCGAGAGACCCAGTACTTC.

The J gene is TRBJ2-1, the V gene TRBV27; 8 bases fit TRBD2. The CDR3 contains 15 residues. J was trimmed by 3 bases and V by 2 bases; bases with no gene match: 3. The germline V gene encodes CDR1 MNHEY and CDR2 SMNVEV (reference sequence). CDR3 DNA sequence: TGTGCCAGCAGTTTAATAGCGGGGAGCTACAATGAGCAGTTCTTC. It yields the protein CASSLIAGSYNEQFF.

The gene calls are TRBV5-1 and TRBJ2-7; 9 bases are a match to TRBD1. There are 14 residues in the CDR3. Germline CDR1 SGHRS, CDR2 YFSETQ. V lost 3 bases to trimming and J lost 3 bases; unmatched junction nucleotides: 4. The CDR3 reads CASSWGTGIYEQYF. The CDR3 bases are TGCGCCAGCAGCTGGGGGACAGGGATCTACGAGCAGTACTTC.

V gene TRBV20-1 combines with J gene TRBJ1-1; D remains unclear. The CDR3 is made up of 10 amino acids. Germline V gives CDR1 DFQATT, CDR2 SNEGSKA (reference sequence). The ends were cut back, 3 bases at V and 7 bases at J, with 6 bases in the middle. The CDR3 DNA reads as TGCAGTGCTAGGGGCATTGAAGCTTTCTTT. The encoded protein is CSARGIEAFF.

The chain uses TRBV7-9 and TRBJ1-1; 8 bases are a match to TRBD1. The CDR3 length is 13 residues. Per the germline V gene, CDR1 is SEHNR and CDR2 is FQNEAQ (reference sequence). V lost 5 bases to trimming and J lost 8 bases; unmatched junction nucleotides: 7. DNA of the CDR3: TGTGCCAGCAGCAAAGGACAGGGCCTCGAAGCTTTCTTT. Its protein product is CASSKGQGLEAFF.

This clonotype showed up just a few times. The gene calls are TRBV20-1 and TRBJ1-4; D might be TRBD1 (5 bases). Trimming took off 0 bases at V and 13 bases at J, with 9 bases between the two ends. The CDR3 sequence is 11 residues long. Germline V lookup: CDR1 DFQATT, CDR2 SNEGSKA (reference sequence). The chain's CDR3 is CSAREKGTLFF. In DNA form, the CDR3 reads TGCAGTGCTAGAGAAAAGGGGACACTGTTTTTT.

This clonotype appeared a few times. CDR3 coding DNA: TGCGCCAGCAGCTTTGCAGAGTACAATGAGCAGTTCTTC. Protein product: CASSFAEYNEQFF. This chain uses TRBV5-1 with TRBJ2-1; D is ambiguous. Germline loops: CDR1 SGHRS, CDR2 YFSETQ. CDR3 length equals 13 residues. Trimming removed 2 bases at V and 4 bases at J, with 7 bases between.

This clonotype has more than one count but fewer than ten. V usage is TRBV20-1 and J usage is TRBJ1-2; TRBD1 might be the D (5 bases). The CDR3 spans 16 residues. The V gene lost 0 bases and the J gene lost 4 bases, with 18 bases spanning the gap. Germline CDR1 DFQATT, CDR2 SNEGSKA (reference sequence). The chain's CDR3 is CSARDTRSARGYGYTF. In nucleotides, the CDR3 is TGCAGTGCTAGAGATACGAGATCCGCAAGGGGCTATGGCTACACCTTC.

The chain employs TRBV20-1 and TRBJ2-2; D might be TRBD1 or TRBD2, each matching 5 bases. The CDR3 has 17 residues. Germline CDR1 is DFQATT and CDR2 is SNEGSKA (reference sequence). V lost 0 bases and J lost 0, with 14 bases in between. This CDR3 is CSARDLGAGPNTGELFF. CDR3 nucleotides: TGCAGTGCTAGAGATCTCGGGGCCGGGCCGAACACCGGGGAGCTGTTTTTT.

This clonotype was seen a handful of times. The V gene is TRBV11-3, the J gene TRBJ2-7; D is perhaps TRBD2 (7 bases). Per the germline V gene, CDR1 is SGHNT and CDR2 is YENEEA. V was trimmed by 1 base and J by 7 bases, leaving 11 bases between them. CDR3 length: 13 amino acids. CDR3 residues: CASSLGTAGEQYF. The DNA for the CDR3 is TGTGCCAGCAGCTTAGGGACAGCGGGGGAGCAGTACTTC.

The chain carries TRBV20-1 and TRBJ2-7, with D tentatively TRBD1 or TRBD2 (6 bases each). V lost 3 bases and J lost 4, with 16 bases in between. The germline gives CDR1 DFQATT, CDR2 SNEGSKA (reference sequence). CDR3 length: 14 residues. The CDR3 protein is CSARGWGARYEQYF. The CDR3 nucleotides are TGCAGTGCTAGGGGCTGGGGGGCTAGGTACGAGCAGTACTTC.

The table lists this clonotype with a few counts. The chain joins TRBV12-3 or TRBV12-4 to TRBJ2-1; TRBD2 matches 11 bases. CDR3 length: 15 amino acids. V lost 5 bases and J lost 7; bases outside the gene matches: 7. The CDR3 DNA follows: TGTGCCAGCAGTGATAGCGGGGGGGCCTCAAATGAGCAGTTCTTC. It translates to CASSDSGGASNEQFF.

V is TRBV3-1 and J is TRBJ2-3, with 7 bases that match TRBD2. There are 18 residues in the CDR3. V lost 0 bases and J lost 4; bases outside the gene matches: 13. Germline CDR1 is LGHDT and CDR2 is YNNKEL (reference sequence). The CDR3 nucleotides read TGTGCCAGCAGCCAAGATGTACCGGGGGGTGGGGTACCAGATACGCAGTATTTT. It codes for CASSQDVPGGGVPDTQYF.

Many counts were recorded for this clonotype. The CDR3 coding sequence is TGTGCCATCGGGGAGTCTGGGCTAGCCAACTACAATGAGCAGTTCTTC. This gives the protein CAIGESGLANYNEQFF. This chain joins TRBV10-3 and TRBJ2-1; a weak D match, TRBD2 (5 bases). The CDR3 contains 16 residues. Between the trimmed V and J ends, which lost 8 bases and 3 bases, there was a span of 20 bases. Germline V gives CDR1 ENHRY, CDR2 SYGVKD.

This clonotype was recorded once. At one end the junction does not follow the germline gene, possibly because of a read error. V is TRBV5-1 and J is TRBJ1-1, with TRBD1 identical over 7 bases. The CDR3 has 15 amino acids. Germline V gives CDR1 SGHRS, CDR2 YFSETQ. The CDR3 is CAISLPGQLNTEAFF. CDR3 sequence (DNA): TGCGCCATCAGCTTGCCGGGACAGTTGAACACTGAAGCTTTCTTT.

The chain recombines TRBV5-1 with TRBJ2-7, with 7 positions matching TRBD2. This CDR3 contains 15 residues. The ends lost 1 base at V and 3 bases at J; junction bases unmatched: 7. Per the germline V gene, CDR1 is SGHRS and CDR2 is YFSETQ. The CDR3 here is CASSLWGGSGYEQYF. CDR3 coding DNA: TGCGCCAGCAGCTTGTGGGGCGGGAGCGGCTACGAGCAGTACTTC.

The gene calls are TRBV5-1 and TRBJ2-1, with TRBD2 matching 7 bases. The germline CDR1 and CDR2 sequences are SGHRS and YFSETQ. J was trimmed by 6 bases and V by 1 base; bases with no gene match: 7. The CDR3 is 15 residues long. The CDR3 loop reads CASSLFAGAGNEQFF. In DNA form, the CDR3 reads TGCGCCAGCAGCTTGTTTGCGGGAGCGGGCAATGAGCAGTTCTTC.

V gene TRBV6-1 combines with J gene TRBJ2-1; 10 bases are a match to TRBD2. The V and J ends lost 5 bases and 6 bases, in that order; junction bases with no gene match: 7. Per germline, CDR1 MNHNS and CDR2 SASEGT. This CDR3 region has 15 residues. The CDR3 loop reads CASSIAGGGGNEQFF. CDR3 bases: TGTGCCAGCAGTATAGCGGGGGGCGGGGGCAATGAGCAGTTCTTC.

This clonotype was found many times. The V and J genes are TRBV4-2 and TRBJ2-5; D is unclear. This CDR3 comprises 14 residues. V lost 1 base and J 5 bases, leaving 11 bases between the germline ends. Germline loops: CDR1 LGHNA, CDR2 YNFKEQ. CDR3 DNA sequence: TGTGCCAGCAGCCAAGTAGCCTTTAAGGAGACCCAGTACTTC. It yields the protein CASSQVAFKETQYF.

The CDR3 loop reads CASSRLDGANVLTF. In nucleotides, the CDR3 is TGTGCCAGCAGCCGCCTGGATGGGGCCAACGTCCTGACTTTC. The chain employs TRBV27 and TRBJ2-6; D is unresolved. Germline assignment: CDR1 MNHEY and CDR2 SMNVEV (reference sequence). Trimming cost V 6 bases and J 3 bases, with 9 bases left between them. The CDR3 spans 14 residues.

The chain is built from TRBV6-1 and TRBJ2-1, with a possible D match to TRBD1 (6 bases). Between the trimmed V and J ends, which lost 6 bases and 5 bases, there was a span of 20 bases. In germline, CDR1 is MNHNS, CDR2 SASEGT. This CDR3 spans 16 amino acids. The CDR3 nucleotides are TGTGCCAGCAGAGAGTACAGGGTCTCGGACCACAATGAGCAGTTCTTC. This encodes CASREYRVSDHNEQFF.

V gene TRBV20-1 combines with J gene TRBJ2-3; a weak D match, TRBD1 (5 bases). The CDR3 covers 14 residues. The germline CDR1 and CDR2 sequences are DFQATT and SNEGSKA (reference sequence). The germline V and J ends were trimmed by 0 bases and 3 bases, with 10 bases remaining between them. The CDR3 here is CSARDAGRTDTQYF. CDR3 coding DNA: TGCAGTGCTAGAGATGCAGGGCGGACAGATACGCAGTATTTT.

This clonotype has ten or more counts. Written as DNA, the CDR3 is TGTGCCACCAAGAGGGTCCGGGGGGGTACGAACAATGAGCAGTTCTTC. Translation gives CATKRVRGGTNNEQFF. This sequence joins TRBV15 and TRBJ2-1, with 8 bases identical to TRBD2. Per the germline V gene, CDR1 is LNHNV and CDR2 is YYDKDF (reference sequence). V gave up 7 bases and J gave up 5 bases; unmatched junction bases: 13. This CDR3 is 16 amino acids long. The full variable domain, with the rest looked up from reference TRBV15 and TRBJ2-1, is DAMVIQNPRYQVTQFGKPVTLSCSQTLNHNVMYWYQQKSSQAPKLLFHYYDKDFNNEADTPDNFQSRRPNTSFCFLDIRSPGLGDTAMYLCATKRVRGGTNNEQFFGPGTRLTVL.

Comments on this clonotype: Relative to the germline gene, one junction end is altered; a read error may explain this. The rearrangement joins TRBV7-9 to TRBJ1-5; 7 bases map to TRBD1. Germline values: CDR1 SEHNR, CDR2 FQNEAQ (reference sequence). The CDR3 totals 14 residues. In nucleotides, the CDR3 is TGTGCCAGCAGCATCGGAGGGGGCAACCAGCCCCAGCATTTT. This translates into CASSIGGGNQPQHF.

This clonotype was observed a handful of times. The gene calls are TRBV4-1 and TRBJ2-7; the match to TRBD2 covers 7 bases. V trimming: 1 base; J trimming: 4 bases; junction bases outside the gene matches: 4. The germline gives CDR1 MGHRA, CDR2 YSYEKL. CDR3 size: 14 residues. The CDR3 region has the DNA TGCGCCAGCAGCCAAGCCCAAGCGGGGTACGAGCAGTACTTC. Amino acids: CASSQAQAGYEQYF.

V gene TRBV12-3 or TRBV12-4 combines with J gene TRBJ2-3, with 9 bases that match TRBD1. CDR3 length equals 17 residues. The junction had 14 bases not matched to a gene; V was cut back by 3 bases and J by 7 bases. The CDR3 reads CASSFRDRVVLPNTQYF. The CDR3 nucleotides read TGTGCCAGCAGTTTCCGGGACAGGGTAGTCCTACCGAATACGCAGTATTTT.

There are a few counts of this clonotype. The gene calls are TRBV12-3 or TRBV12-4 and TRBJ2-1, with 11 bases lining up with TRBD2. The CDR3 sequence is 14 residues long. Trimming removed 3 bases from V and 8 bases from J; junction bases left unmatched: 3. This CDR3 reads CASSFLAGGYEQFF. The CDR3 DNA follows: TGTGCCAGCAGTTTCCTAGCGGGAGGATATGAGCAGTTCTTC.

CDR3 protein: CAIGAGGNEQFF. CDR3 sequence (DNA): TGTGCCATCGGTGCGGGAGGCAATGAGCAGTTCTTC. The rearrangement links TRBV10-3 to TRBJ2-1; 8 bases agree with TRBD2. V was clipped by 8 bases and J by 6 bases; unmatched bases: 3. Germline CDR1 ENHRY, CDR2 SYGVKD. The CDR3 length is 12 residues.

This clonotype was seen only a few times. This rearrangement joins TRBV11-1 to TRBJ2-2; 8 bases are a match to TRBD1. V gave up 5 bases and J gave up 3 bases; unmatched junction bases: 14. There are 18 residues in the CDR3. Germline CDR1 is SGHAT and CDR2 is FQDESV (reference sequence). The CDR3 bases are TGTGCCAGCAGCGTAAGGCCCAGGGGGCGCATTGACACCGGGGAGCTGTTTTTT. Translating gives CASSVRPRGRIDTGELFF.

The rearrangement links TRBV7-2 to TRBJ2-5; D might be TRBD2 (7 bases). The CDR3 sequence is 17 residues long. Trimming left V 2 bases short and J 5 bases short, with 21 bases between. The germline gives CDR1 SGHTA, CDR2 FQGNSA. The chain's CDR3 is CASSLPTLVGGRETQYF. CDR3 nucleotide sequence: TGTGCCAGCAGCTTACCGACCCTCGTCGGGGGGCGGGAGACCCAGTACTTC.

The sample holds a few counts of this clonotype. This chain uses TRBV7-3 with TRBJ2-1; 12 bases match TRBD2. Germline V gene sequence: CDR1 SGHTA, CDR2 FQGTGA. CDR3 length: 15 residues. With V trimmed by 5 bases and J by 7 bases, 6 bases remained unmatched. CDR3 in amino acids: CASSPGLAGKNEQFF. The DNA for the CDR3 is TGTGCCAGCAGCCCCGGACTAGCGGGAAAAAATGAGCAGTTCTTC.